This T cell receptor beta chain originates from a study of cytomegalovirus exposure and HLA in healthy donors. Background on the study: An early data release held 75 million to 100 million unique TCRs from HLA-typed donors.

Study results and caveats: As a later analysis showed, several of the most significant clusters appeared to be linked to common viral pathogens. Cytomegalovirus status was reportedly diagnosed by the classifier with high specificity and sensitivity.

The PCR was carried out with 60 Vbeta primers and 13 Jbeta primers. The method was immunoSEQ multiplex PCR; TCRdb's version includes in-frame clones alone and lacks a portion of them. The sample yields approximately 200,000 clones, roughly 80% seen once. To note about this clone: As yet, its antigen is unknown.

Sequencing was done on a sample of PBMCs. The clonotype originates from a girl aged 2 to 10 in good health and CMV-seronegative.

CDR3 bases: TGTGCCAGCAGCGCCAGGGGGCTGGCTAATGAAAAACTGTTTTTT. This sequence encodes CASSARGLANEKLFF. This chain links TRBV13 with TRBJ1-4; 8 bases match TRBD1. V dropped 5 bases and J dropped 3; count of bases not matched to a gene: 5. CDR3 length equals 15 residues. CDR1 and CDR2 (germline): PRHDT, FYEKMQ (reference sequence).